This T cell receptor beta chain was found in a study of CD8+ T cells in alopecia areata. Broader study findings: Sequenced scalp T cells also include alphabeta T cells resident in normal skin.

Researchers picked out CD4+ and CD8+ T cells from PBMCs by sorting. Comment on this clone: What it binds is not known.

Reverse transcription of extracted RNA yielded cDNA, which provided the sequencing template. The assay was immunoSEQ multiplex PCR, and TCRdb's table has in-frame clones only and misses some. The sample records about 82,000 clones, about 51% being singletons. This CDR3 contains 14 residues. The germline CDR1 and CDR2 sequences are MNHEY and SMNVEV (reference sequence). V was pared by 3 bases and J by 1 base, with 9 bases between. Material for sequencing was NKG2D-high CD8+ T cells sorted from blood. This chain connects TRBV27 to TRBJ1-1; possible D gene TRBD1, 5 bases. The origin of this receptor is a human donor with alopecia areata. Here the CDR3 reads CASSFEGSNTEAFF. As DNA, the CDR3 is TGTGCCAGCAGTTTTGAGGGGTCGAACACTGAAGCTTTCTTT.